This paragraph reports one T cell receptor (beta chain). Trimming removed 1 base from V and 0 bases from J, with 7 bases in between. This CDR3 region has 14 residues. The germline V gene has CDR1 LNHDA and CDR2 SQIVND (reference sequence). Generated by immunoSEQ multiplex PCR, the TCRdb table keeps only in-frame clones and is missing some. The data hold about 19,000 clones, with roughly 78% observed a single time. The entry originates in a study of OX40 agonist ivuxolimab in advanced cancers. The wider study: Cohort: more than 75% men, mean age about 60, aged about 20 to 79. Participants could have had prior anti-PD-1, anti-PD-L1 or anti-CTLA-4 therapy, and around 40% had some.

V is TRBV19 and J is TRBJ2-7, with no clear D. This clonotype was sampled from an adult with an advanced solid tumor such as melanoma, head and neck, liver or kidney cancer. This specimen consisted of CD4+ or CD8+ T cells sorted from blood, obtained in a trial of the OX40 agonist ivuxolimab. The CDR3 nucleotides are TGTGCCAGTAGTATAGTCGGCAACTCCTACGAGCAGTACTTC. Amino acid sequence: CASSIVGNSYEQYF. Full variable domain (remainder filled in from reference TRBV19 and TRBJ2-7): DGGITQSPKYLFRKEGQNVTLSCEQNLNHDAMYWYRQDPGQGLRLIYYSQIVNDFQKGDIAEGYSVSREKKESFPLTVTSAQKNPTAFYLCASSIVGNSYEQYFGPGTRLTVT.